The 15 T cell receptor beta chains below were found in one sample sequenced in a study of blood T cell repertoires in COVID-19. The table came from immunoSEQ multiplex PCR; TCRdb's copy has only in-frame clones and leaves some out. The sample shows thousands of clones, about 82% of them seen only once. The sample taken for sequencing was peripheral blood. The origin of the receptors is an older woman with active COVID-19.

The CDR3 spells CASKASGGYEQYF. Written as DNA, the CDR3 is TGTGCCAGCAAGGCTAGCGGGGGGTACGAGCAGTACTTC. V and J are TRBV27 and TRBJ2-7, with 11 nucleotides matching TRBD2. The V gene end was trimmed by 7 bases and the J gene end by 4 bases; junction bases not matched to a gene: 3. The CDR3 has 13 amino acids. Germline CDR1 MNHEY, CDR2 SMNVEV (reference sequence).

The V and J genes are TRBV19 and TRBJ1-2, with TRBD1 identical over 12 bases. CDR3 size: 16 residues. V was pared by 8 bases and J by 4 bases, with 11 bases of the junction left unmatched. Per germline, CDR1 LNHDA and CDR2 SQIVND (reference sequence). CDR3 nucleotides: TGTGCCAGTTCGAAGGGACAGGGGGCAGTGGTCTATGGCTACACCTTC. It specifies CASSKGQGAVVYGYTF.

As concerns this clone: Within the sample, other DNA sequences also encode this same CDR3. The J gene is TRBJ2-2, the V gene TRBV7-3, with TRBD2 matching over 7 bases. From germline, CDR1 is SGHTA and CDR2 FQGTGA. The CDR3 loop spans 16 amino acids. The trim removed 5 bases at V and 5 bases at J, leaving 11 bases unmatched. CDR3 residues: CASSPLGGTWTGELFF. The CDR3, as DNA: TGTGCCAGCAGCCCATTGGGGGGGACTTGGACCGGGGAGCTGTTTTTT. Complete variable domain (other parts from reference TRBV7-3 and TRBJ2-2): GAGVSQTPSNKVTEKGKYVELRCDPISGHTALYWYRQSLGQGPEFLIYFQGTGAADDSGLPNDRFFAVRPEGSVSTLKIQRTERGDSAVYLCASSPLGGTWTGELFFGEGSRLTVL.

This clone was recorded once. The chain combines TRBV6-6 with TRBJ1-4; 8 bases line up with TRBD1. CDR1 is MNHNY, CDR2 SVGAGI, per germline (reference sequence). The V segment lost 6 bases and the J segment 3 bases; nucleotides outside the gene matches: 9. This CDR3 is 16 amino acids long. The chain's CDR3 is CASRFRGLTANEKLFF. CDR3 in DNA: TGTGCCAGCAGGTTCAGGGGGCTGACCGCTAATGAAAAACTGTTTTTT.

This clone has a handful of counts. The chain has TRBV6-1 and TRBJ1-6; the D is unclear. CDR1 is MNHNS, CDR2 SASEGT, per germline. CDR3 length: 15 amino acids. V was clipped by 1 base and J by 7 bases, with 11 bases between them. The CDR3 region has the DNA TGTGCCAGCAGTGAAGTGTTTGCGGGGAATTCACCCCTCCACTTT. It is translated as CASSEVFAGNSPLHF.

This chain joins TRBV5-1 and TRBJ1-6; unclear D gene. Trimming shortened V by 4 bases and J by 7 bases, and 15 bases separated the two germline ends. The germline V gene encodes CDR1 SGHRS and CDR2 YFSETQ. This CDR3 spans 15 amino acids. CDR3 in DNA: TGCGCCAGCAGCCCCCAAGATTCGGGGAATTCACCCCTCCACTTT. Amino acid sequence: CASSPQDSGNSPLHF. The variable domain in full, with the rest retrieved from reference TRBV5-1 and TRBJ1-6, is KAGVTQTPRYLIKTRGQQVTLSCSPISGHRSVSWYQQTPGQGLQFLFEYFSETQRNKGNFPGRFSGRQFSNSRSEMNVSTLELGDSALYLCASSPQDSGNSPLHFGNGTRLTVT.

This chain links TRBV18 with TRBJ1-6; D possibly corresponds to TRBD1 (6 bases). This CDR3 is built from 14 residues. CDR1 is KGHSH and CDR2 is LQKENI in the germline V gene. V lost 3 bases to trimming and J lost 7 bases, with 10 bases between them. In DNA form, the CDR3 reads TGTGCCAGCTCACCGGGGGCCCGGAATTCACCCCTCCACTTT. Translating gives CASSPGARNSPLHF.

This clone was seen only once. CDR3 sequence: CASSVGGAGNNEQFF. The DNA of the CDR3 is TGTGCCAGCAGCGTGGGTGGAGCGGGGAACAATGAGCAGTTCTTC. The chain recombines TRBV27 with TRBJ2-1; TRBD2 aligns across 7 bases. CDR3 size: 15 residues. The V and J ends lost 6 bases and 5 bases, in that order; junction bases with no gene match: 10. CDR1 is MNHEY and CDR2 is SMNVEV in the germline V gene (reference sequence).

This chain links TRBV6-6 with TRBJ1-4; 7 bases are shared with TRBD1. There are 12 residues in the CDR3. Germline values: CDR1 MNHNY, CDR2 SVGAGI (reference sequence). The CDR3 spells CATTGSNEKLFF. DNA for the CDR3: TGTGCAACGACAGGGAGTAATGAAAAACTGTTTTTT.

This chain joins TRBV9 and TRBJ2-1; 8 nucleotides line up with TRBD2. Germline assignment: CDR1 SGDLS and CDR2 YYNGEE. This CDR3 has 16 amino acids. V was pared by 4 bases and J by 0 bases, with 6 bases of the junction left unmatched. This CDR3 reads CASSLRAGGSYNEQFF. For the CDR3, the DNA is TGTGCCAGCAGCCTTAGGGCGGGGGGCTCCTACAATGAGCAGTTCTTC.

The CDR3, as DNA: TGTGCCAGCAGTTACTCGACAGGGGGCCCCTACGAGCAGTACTTC. Its translation is CASSYSTGGPYEQYF. The V and J genes are TRBV6-2 or TRBV6-3 and TRBJ2-7; 10 positions agree with TRBD1. Germline lookup yields CDR1 MNHEY and CDR2 SVGEGT. This CDR3 is 15 amino acids long. J was trimmed by 2 bases and V by 0 bases; bases with no gene match: 1.

The CDR3 region is CASSLGGTGLSIGYTF. CDR3 coding DNA: TGTGCCAGCAGCTTAGGGGGGACAGGGCTTTCGATCGGCTACACCTTC. The genes are TRBV7-2 and TRBJ1-2; 9 bases line up with TRBD1. Germline CDR1 reads SGHTA; CDR2 reads FQGNSA. Trimming cost V 1 base and J 8 bases; bases outside gene matches: 11. This CDR3 is 16 amino acids long. The variable domain in full, with the rest retrieved from reference TRBV7-2 and TRBJ1-2, is GAGVSQSPSNKVTEKGKDVELRCDPISGHTALYWYRQSLGQGLEFLIYFQGNSAPDKSGLPSDRFSAERTGGSVSTLTIQRTQQEDSAVYLCASSLGGTGLSIGYTFGSGTRLTVV.

The chain couples TRBV6-2 or TRBV6-3 to TRBJ2-1; 10 bases map to TRBD1. The CDR3 is 16 residues long. Germline assignment: CDR1 MNHEY and CDR2 SVGEGT. V gave up 5 bases and J gave up 7 bases; unmatched junction bases: 11. Here the CDR3 reads CASSRRTGTGVNEQFF. CDR3 nucleotide sequence: TGTGCCAGCAGTCGACGAACCGGGACAGGGGTGAATGAGCAGTTCTTC.

By frequency in the sample, this clone is large. The rearrangement uses TRBV14 and TRBJ1-1, with 8 nucleotides matching TRBD1. CDR1 SGHDN and CDR2 FVKESK come from the germline V gene. V was clipped by 2 bases and J by 3 bases; unmatched bases: 5. This CDR3 region has 15 residues. The CDR3 reads CASSQLTGADTEAFF. CDR3 nucleotides: TGTGCCAGCAGCCAACTGACAGGGGCGGACACTGAAGCTTTCTTT.

The V call is TRBV18, the J call TRBJ1-1, with D unresolved. CDR3 length equals 12 residues. Germline CDR1 and CDR2: KGHSH and LQKENI. Trimming removed 4 bases from V and 2 bases from J, with 5 bases in between. In DNA, the CDR3 is TGTGCCAGCTCACTGTATAACACTGAAGCTTTCTTT. Amino acids: CASSLYNTEAFF.